This TCR beta chain was recorded in a study of shared clonotypes between healthy human individuals. Background on the study: Donor ages ranged 18 to 49 years: a couple of women, a few men.

Generated by immunoSEQ multiplex PCR, the TCRdb table keeps only in-frame clones and is missing some. The sample gives around 1,900,000 clones, approximately 92% of which show up once; under 2% is in the top ten. CD45RO-negative, CCR7-positively selected cells formed the naive CD8 fraction, excluding terminally differentiated effector memory CD45RA+ cells. The count of this clone is one. The TCR was taken from a man between 18 and 29 years old in good health. Some clones in this sample may be carry-over from other donors' samples. The sequenced material came from naive CD8+ T cells from PBMCs.

The CDR3 DNA reads as TGTGCCAGCTCCACGGGCGCTCAGGTATACAATGAGCAGTTCTTC. It specifies CASSTGAQVYNEQFF. The chain recombines TRBV27 with TRBJ2-1; no firm D call. Germline values: CDR1 MNHEY, CDR2 SMNVEV (reference sequence). There are 15 residues in the CDR3. Deletions cut 8 bases from V and 4 bases from J, with 18 bases between.